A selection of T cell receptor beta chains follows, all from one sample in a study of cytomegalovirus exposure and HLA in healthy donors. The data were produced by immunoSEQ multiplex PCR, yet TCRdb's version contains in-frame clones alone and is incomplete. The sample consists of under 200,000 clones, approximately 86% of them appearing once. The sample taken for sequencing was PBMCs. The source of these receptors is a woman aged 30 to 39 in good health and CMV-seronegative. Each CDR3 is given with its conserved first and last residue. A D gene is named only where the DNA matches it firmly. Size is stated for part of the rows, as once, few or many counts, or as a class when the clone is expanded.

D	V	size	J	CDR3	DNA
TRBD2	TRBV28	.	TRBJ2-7	CASTTRGGTAYEQYF	TGTGCCAGCACCACTCGGGGAGGGACCGCCTACGAGCAGTACTTC
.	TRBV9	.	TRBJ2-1	CASNPILSYNEQFF	TGTGCCAGCAACCCTATCCTCTCCTACAATGAGCAGTTCTTC
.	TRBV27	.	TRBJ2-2	CASSPNRALTNTGELFF	TGTGCCAGCAGTCCCAACAGGGCCCTAACGAACACCGGGGAGCTGTTTTTT
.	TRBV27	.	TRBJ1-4	CASSLAAATNEKLFF	TGTGCCAGCAGTTTAGCGGCTGCAACTAATGAAAAACTGTTTTTT
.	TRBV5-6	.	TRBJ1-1	CASSLGFRAFF	TGTGCCAGCAGCCTCGGTTTTCGAGCTTTCTTT
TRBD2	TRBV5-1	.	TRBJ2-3	CASSPSGGPQDTQYF	TGCGCCAGCAGCCCTAGCGGGGGCCCTCAAGATACGCAGTATTTT
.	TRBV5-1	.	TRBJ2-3	CASRPGQLSTDTQYF	TGCGCCAGCAGGCCCGGACAACTAAGCACAGATACGCAGTATTTT
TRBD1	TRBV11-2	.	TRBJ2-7	CASSLRGQTYEQYF	TGTGCCAGCAGCCTAAGGGGGCAGACTTACGAGCAGTACTTC
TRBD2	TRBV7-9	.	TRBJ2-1	CASSLAMRLAGGLEQFF	TGTGCCAGCAGCTTAGCCATGCGGCTAGCGGGGGGACTTGAGCAGTTCTTC
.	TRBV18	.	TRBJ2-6	CASSIGSGANVLTF	TGTGCCAGCTCAATCGGCTCTGGGGCCAACGTCCTGACTTTC
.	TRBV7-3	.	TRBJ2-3	CASSLEGDTSTDTQYF	TGTGCCAGCAGCTTAGAAGGGGATACTAGCACAGATACGCAGTATTTT
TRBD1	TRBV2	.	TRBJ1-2	CASSFRTGGFYGYTF	TGTGCCAGCAGTTTCCGGACAGGGGGGTTCTATGGCTACACCTTC
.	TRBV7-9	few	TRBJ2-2	CASSLRTVDTGELFF	TGTGCCAGCAGCCTCAGGACAGTGGACACCGGGGAGCTGTTTTTT
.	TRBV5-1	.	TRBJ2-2	CASSRTYETGELFF	TGCGCCAGCAGCAGAACTTACGAAACCGGGGAGCTGTTTTTT
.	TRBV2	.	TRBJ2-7	CASRFTYEQYF	TGTGCCAGCAGATTTACCTACGAGCAGTACTTC
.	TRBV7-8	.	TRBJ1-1	CASSLAPEGTGTEAFF	TGTGCCAGCAGCTTAGCTCCGGAGGGGACGGGCACTGAAGCTTTCTTT
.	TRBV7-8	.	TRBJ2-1	CASSLKGGVSYNEQFF	TGTGCCAGCAGCCTAAAGGGGGGGGTCTCCTACAATGAGCAGTTCTTC
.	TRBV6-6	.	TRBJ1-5	CASSPDGQHQPQHF	TGTGCCAGCAGTCCAGACGGACAACATCAGCCCCAGCATTTT
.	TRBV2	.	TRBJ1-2	CAGSRGNNYGYTF	TGTGCCGGATCAAGGGGGAATAACTATGGCTACACCTTC
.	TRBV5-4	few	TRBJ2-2	CASSLGLGLNTGELFF	TGTGCCAGCAGCTTGGGTCTCGGTCTGAACACCGGGGAGCTGTTTTTT
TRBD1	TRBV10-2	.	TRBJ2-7	CATSGTGGSEQYF	TGCGCCACCTCCGGGACAGGGGGTTCGGAGCAGTACTTC
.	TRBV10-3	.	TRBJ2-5	CAISGVPSEETQYF	TGTGCCATCAGTGGAGTGCCGAGTGAGGAGACCCAGTACTTC
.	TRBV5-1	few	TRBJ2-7	CASSSGGGAAEQYF	TGCGCCAGCAGCTCCGGAGGGGGCGCGGCCGAGCAGTACTTC
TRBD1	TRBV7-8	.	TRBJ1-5	CASSPQGERNQPQHF	TGTGCCAGCAGCCCCCAGGGGGAACGGAATCAGCCCCAGCATTTT
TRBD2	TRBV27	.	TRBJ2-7	CASSLSGGSGLSYEQYF	TGTGCCAGCAGTTTATCCGGGGGTAGCGGGTTATCCTACGAGCAGTACTTC
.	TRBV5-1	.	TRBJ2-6	CASSTGGVAGANVLTF	TGCGCCAGCAGCACTGGAGGGGTCGCTGGGGCCAACGTCCTGACTTTC
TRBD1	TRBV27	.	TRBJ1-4	CASIHPPGQGVSTNEKLFF	TGTGCCAGCATTCACCCCCCGGGACAGGGGGTATCTACTAATGAAAAACTGTTTTTT
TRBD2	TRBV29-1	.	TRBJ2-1	CSVPTSGRYNEQFF	TGCAGCGTCCCGACTAGCGGGAGGTACAATGAGCAGTTCTTC
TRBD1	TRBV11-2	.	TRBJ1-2	CASSTGQGAFGYTF	TGTGCCAGCAGCACCGGACAGGGGGCATTTGGCTACACCTTC
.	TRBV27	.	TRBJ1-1	CASSVDRVNTEAFF	TGTGCCAGCAGCGTGGACAGAGTTAACACTGAAGCTTTCTTT
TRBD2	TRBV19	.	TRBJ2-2	CASSIPGLAGELFF	TGTGCCAGTAGCATTCCGGGACTAGCCGGGGAGCTGTTTTTT
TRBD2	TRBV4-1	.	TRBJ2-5	CASSQTSGRVPETQYF	TGCGCCAGCAGCCAGACTAGCGGGAGGGTTCCGGAGACCCAGTACTTC
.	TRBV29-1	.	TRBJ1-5	CSVSPGLNQPQHF	TGCAGCGTTAGCCCAGGGCTCAATCAGCCCCAGCATTTT
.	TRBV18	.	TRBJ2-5	CASSPSDRNQETQYF	TGTGCCAGCTCACCGTCCGACAGAAACCAAGAGACCCAGTACTTC
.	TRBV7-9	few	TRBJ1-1	CASSWPPRGMNTEAFF	TGTGCCAGCAGCTGGCCACCGAGGGGGATGAACACTGAAGCTTTCTTT
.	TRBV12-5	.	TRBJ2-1	CASGLAHFVQDQNNEQFF	TGTGCTAGTGGTTTGGCTCACTTTGTTCAGGATCAGAACAATGAGCAGTTCTTC
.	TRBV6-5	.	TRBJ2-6	CASSPGGANVLTF	TGTGCCAGCAGTCCCGGGGGGGCCAACGTCCTGACTTTC
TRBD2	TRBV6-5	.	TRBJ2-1	CASSYSAGSYNEQFF	TGTGCCAGCAGTTACTCAGCGGGATCCTACAATGAGCAGTTCTTC
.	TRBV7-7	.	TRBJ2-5	CASSAGNGADGGETQYF	TGTGCTAGCAGCGCAGGGAACGGTGCAGACGGTGGGGAGACCCAGTACTTC
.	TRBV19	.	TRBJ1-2	CAVSRGYGYTF	TGTGCCGTTAGCCGTGGGTATGGCTACACCTTC
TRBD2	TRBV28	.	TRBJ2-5	CASKPGLATKTQYF	TGTGCCAGCAAGCCGGGACTAGCGACTAAGACCCAGTACTTC
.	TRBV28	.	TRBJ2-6	CASSPGFGGANVLTF	TGTGCCAGCAGCCCGGGATTTGGCGGGGCCAACGTCCTGACTTTC
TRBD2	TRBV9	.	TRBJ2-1	CASSVGSSGGAYEQFF	TGTGCCAGCAGCGTAGGGTCTAGCGGGGGGGCTTATGAGCAGTTCTTC
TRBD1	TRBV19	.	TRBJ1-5	CASQVRQGGQPQHF	TGTGCCAGTCAAGTACGACAGGGCGGTCAGCCCCAGCATTTT
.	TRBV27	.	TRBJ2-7	CASSKSYALSSYEQYF	TGTGCCAGCAGTAAATCATACGCCCTGAGCTCCTACGAGCAGTACTTC
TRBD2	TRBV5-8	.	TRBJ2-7	CASSRGLGHCYF	TGTGCCAGCAGCCGGGGACTAGGACATTGCTACTTC
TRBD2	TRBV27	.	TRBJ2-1	CASSLGLAAYNEQFF	TGTGCCAGCAGTTTAGGACTAGCGGCCTACAATGAGCAGTTCTTC
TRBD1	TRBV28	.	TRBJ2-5	CASSFGQAVQETQYF	TGTGCCAGCAGCTTCGGACAGGCAGTACAAGAGACCCAGTACTTC
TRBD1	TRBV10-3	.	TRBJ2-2	CAITPGQGAVGELFF	TGTGCCATCACCCCGGGACAGGGGGCGGTCGGGGAGCTGTTTTTT
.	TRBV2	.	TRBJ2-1	CASSERGEQFF	TGTGCCAGCAGTGAAAGAGGTGAGCAGTTCTTC
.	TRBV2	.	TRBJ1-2	CAIEGVGGYTF	TGTGCCATCGAGGGGGTAGGAGGCTACACCTTC
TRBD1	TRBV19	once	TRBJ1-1	CASSITGTGRGNTEAFF	TGTGCCAGTAGTATTACCGGGACAGGGCGAGGGAACACTGAAGCTTTCTTT
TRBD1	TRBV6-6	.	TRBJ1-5	CASSSRDRSSNQPQHF	TGTGCCAGCAGTTCTCGGGACAGGAGTTCCAATCAGCCCCAGCATTTT
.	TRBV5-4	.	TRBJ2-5	CASSNQAGETQYF	TGTGCCAGCAGCAATCAAGCGGGAGAGACCCAGTACTTC